The entry below describes one T cell receptor beta chain. The sample comes from a study of blood T cell repertoires in COVID-19. Study as a whole: Sources were T cells, B-cell-depleted T cells, or PBMCs; the material itself was cDNA or gDNA.

Profiled with immunoSEQ multiplex PCR; TCRdb holds only in-frame clones, not every one. The sample records about 320,000 clones, under 90% being singletons. Participant-given clinical history determined each cohort assignment. Symptom resolution, clearance, or two negative PCRs marked the recovered donors of Cohort 3. This receptor was identified in a woman aged 18-35 years who had recovered from COVID-19. The sample was PBMCs or T cells enriched from blood (not recorded which).

CDR3 in amino acids: CASSQDIPYWTQYF. The DNA for the CDR3 is TGTGCCAGCAGCCAAGATATCCCCTATTGGACGCAGTATTTT. This sequence joins TRBV14 and TRBJ2-3; D is unclear. The CDR3 consists of 14 residues. With 0 bases removed from V and 9 bases from J, the gap between germline ends came to 13 bases. CDR1 and CDR2 (germline): SGHDN, FVKESK.